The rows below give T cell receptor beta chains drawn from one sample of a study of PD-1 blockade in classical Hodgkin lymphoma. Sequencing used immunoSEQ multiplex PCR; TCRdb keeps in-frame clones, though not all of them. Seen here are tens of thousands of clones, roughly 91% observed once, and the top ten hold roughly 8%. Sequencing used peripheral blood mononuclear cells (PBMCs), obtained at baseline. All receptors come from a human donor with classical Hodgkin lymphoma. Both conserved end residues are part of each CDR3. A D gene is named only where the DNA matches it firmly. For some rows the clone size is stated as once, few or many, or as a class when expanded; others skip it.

cdr3_nt: TGTGCCAGCAGCTTAGCTCCAGGGGGTGGAGATACGCAGTATTTT
cdr3_aa: CASSLAPGGGDTQYF
clone_size: -
d_call: TRBD1
v_call: TRBV11-2
j_call: TRBJ2-3

cdr3_nt: TGTGCCAGCGAGGGAGGGCGAAATGGTAATGAAAAACTGTTTTTT
cdr3_aa: CASEGGRNGNEKLFF
clone_size: -
d_call: -
v_call: TRBV2
j_call: TRBJ1-4

cdr3_nt: TGTGCCTGGAGTGCGACAGGGGCTGGAAACACCATATATTTT
cdr3_aa: CAWSATGAGNTIYF
clone_size: -
d_call: TRBD1
v_call: TRBV30
j_call: TRBJ1-3

cdr3_nt: TGTGCCAGTAGTGCACAGGGAGGCTACGAGCAGTACTTC
cdr3_aa: CASSAQGGYEQYF
clone_size: -
d_call: -
v_call: TRBV19
j_call: TRBJ2-7

cdr3_nt: TGCGCCAGCAGCCAAGTTGATAGCGTGGTCGAGCAGTACTTC
cdr3_aa: CASSQVDSVVEQYF
clone_size: -
d_call: -
v_call: TRBV4-3
j_call: TRBJ2-7

cdr3_nt: TGTGCCAGCAGTTACTCAGGGAATAGCAATCAGCCCCAGCATTTT
cdr3_aa: CASSYSGNSNQPQHF
clone_size: -
d_call: -
v_call: TRBV6-5
j_call: TRBJ1-5

cdr3_nt: TGTGCCAGCAGCCCAGGGATTGACAATGAGCAGTTCTTC
cdr3_aa: CASSPGIDNEQFF
clone_size: -
d_call: -
v_call: TRBV7-8
j_call: TRBJ2-1

cdr3_nt: TGTGCCAGCAGCGTAGAAGGTTGGGCGGGAACGAACACTGAAGCTTTCTTT
cdr3_aa: CASSVEGWAGTNTEAFF
clone_size: -
d_call: -
v_call: TRBV9
j_call: TRBJ1-1

cdr3_nt: TGTGCCAGCTCACCAGCCTCCCCAGGGATCCATTTCTACGAGCAGTACTTC
cdr3_aa: CASSPASPGIHFYEQYF
clone_size: -
d_call: -
v_call: TRBV18
j_call: TRBJ2-7

cdr3_nt: TGCGCCAGCAGCCTGATAATAGGGGGACCCTGGGATAATTCACCCCTCCACTTT
cdr3_aa: CASSLIIGGPWDNSPLHF
clone_size: -
d_call: -
v_call: TRBV10-1
j_call: TRBJ1-6

cdr3_nt: TGCAGTGCTAGACTGGGAGAGACCCAGTACTTC
cdr3_aa: CSARLGETQYF
clone_size: -
d_call: -
v_call: TRBV20-1
j_call: TRBJ2-5

cdr3_nt: TGTGCCAGCAGCGCCCAGGGGGCGAGGGAAAAACTGTTTTTT
cdr3_aa: CASSAQGAREKLFF
clone_size: -
d_call: TRBD1
v_call: TRBV4-2
j_call: TRBJ1-4

cdr3_nt: TGTGCCAGCAACGGGGCAGCCATCTCACCCCTCCACTTT
cdr3_aa: CASNGAAISPLHF
clone_size: -
d_call: -
v_call: TRBV2
j_call: TRBJ1-6

cdr3_nt: TGTGCCAGCAGCGTAGCGGGGGCTGGGGGAGAGACCCAGTACTTC
cdr3_aa: CASSVAGAGGETQYF
clone_size: -
d_call: -
v_call: TRBV9
j_call: TRBJ2-5

cdr3_nt: TGTGCCAGCAGCTTAGTGAAGTCTACTAGCACAGATACGCAGTATTTT
cdr3_aa: CASSLVKSTSTDTQYF
clone_size: once
d_call: -
v_call: TRBV7-8
j_call: TRBJ2-3

cdr3_nt: TGTGCCAGCAGTCCCCTCCACGAGCAGTACTTC
cdr3_aa: CASSPLHEQYF
clone_size: once
d_call: -
v_call: TRBV6-5
j_call: TRBJ2-7

cdr3_nt: TGTGCCAGCAGCTTAGCCACGGGACTCCCGGGGGAGCAGTACTTC
cdr3_aa: CASSLATGLPGEQYF
clone_size: -
d_call: -
v_call: TRBV5-4
j_call: TRBJ2-7

cdr3_nt: TGTGCCAGCAGCGGCCGACAGGGATCTAACTATGGCTACACCTTC
cdr3_aa: CASSGRQGSNYGYTF
clone_size: -
d_call: TRBD1
v_call: TRBV7-8
j_call: TRBJ1-2

cdr3_nt: TGTGCCAGCAGTACCCCCTGGGGGGGACCCACGAACACCGGGGAGCTGTTTTTT
cdr3_aa: CASSTPWGGPTNTGELFF
clone_size: -
d_call: TRBD2
v_call: TRBV27
j_call: TRBJ2-2

cdr3_nt: TGTGCCTGGAGCCTTAAGGGAAGGGCTGAAGCTTTCTTT
cdr3_aa: CAWSLKGRAEAFF
clone_size: few
d_call: -
v_call: TRBV30
j_call: TRBJ1-1

cdr3_nt: TGTGCCAGCAGTCCCCCTCCGGGACCGATTAATGAAAAACTGTTTTTT
cdr3_aa: CASSPPPGPINEKLFF
clone_size: -
d_call: -
v_call: TRBV27
j_call: TRBJ1-4

cdr3_nt: TGTGCCAGCGGCACTCCAGTCCAAGAGACCCAGTACTTC
cdr3_aa: CASGTPVQETQYF
clone_size: -
d_call: -
v_call: TRBV6-5
j_call: TRBJ2-5

cdr3_nt: TGCGCCAGCAGCTTGGCCGGGACAGGATACACAGATACGCAGTATTTT
cdr3_aa: CASSLAGTGYTDTQYF
clone_size: -
d_call: TRBD1
v_call: TRBV5-1
j_call: TRBJ2-3

cdr3_nt: TGTGCCAGCAGTTCACCGACAGTGTTCCAAGAGACCCAGTACTTC
cdr3_aa: CASSSPTVFQETQYF
clone_size: -
d_call: -
v_call: TRBV28
j_call: TRBJ2-5

cdr3_nt: TGTGCCAGCAGTGAGGGCGGGAGGGCCTTCCGCGAGCAGTACTTC
cdr3_aa: CASSEGGRAFREQYF
clone_size: -
d_call: TRBD2
v_call: TRBV2
j_call: TRBJ2-7

cdr3_nt: TGTGCCAGCAGCCCCGGGGGGGCCGGGACAGACCTAAAGTATGGCTACACCTTC
cdr3_aa: CASSPGGAGTDLKYGYTF
clone_size: -
d_call: TRBD1
v_call: TRBV7-9
j_call: TRBJ1-2

cdr3_nt: TGTGCCAGCAGCCCTGACAGGGTACCTTCCTACGAGCAGTACTTC
cdr3_aa: CASSPDRVPSYEQYF
clone_size: -
d_call: TRBD1
v_call: TRBV7-6
j_call: TRBJ2-7

cdr3_nt: TGTGCCAGCTCACCACCGATAGGGCGGGATACCTACAATGAGCAGTTCTTC
cdr3_aa: CASSPPIGRDTYNEQFF
clone_size: -
d_call: -
v_call: TRBV18
j_call: TRBJ2-1

cdr3_nt: TGCGCCAGCAGCCAAGCCGACAGGGGGCCTGAGCAGTTCTTC
cdr3_aa: CASSQADRGPEQFF
clone_size: -
d_call: TRBD1
v_call: TRBV4-1
j_call: TRBJ2-1

cdr3_nt: TGTGCCAGCAGTTTCAAGGGACGACAGGCCGATAACTATGGCTACACCTTC
cdr3_aa: CASSFKGRQADNYGYTF
clone_size: -
d_call: -
v_call: TRBV27
j_call: TRBJ1-2

cdr3_nt: TGTGCCAGTAGTATCAGCGGTAGCTCCTACAATGAGCAGTTCTTC
cdr3_aa: CASSISGSSYNEQFF
clone_size: -
d_call: -
v_call: TRBV19
j_call: TRBJ2-1